This T cell receptor (beta chain) appears in the sequencing data of a study of blood T cell repertoires in COVID-19. Germline loops: CDR1 SGHAT, CDR2 FQNNGV. The CDR3 loop spans 16 amino acids. Trimming removed 4 bases from V and 4 bases from J, with 19 bases in between. Per the original data handling: Estimates of nucleated cell counts were drawn from the amplification of reference gene primers. The method was immunoSEQ multiplex PCR; TCRdb's version includes in-frame clones alone and lacks a portion of them. V, J and clone size reflect that table, while D and trimming were determined from the DNA. This table holds 90,000 to 120,000 clones, more than 75% found once.

What was sequenced was peripheral blood. This TCR derives from a human donor in a cohort sampled during active COVID-19. The genes are TRBV11-2 and TRBJ1-1; D unclear. In DNA form, the CDR3 reads TGTGCCAGCAGCTCCCAACCCGGGAATTCGATCACTGAAGCTTTCTTT. Protein: CASSSQPGNSITEAFF.